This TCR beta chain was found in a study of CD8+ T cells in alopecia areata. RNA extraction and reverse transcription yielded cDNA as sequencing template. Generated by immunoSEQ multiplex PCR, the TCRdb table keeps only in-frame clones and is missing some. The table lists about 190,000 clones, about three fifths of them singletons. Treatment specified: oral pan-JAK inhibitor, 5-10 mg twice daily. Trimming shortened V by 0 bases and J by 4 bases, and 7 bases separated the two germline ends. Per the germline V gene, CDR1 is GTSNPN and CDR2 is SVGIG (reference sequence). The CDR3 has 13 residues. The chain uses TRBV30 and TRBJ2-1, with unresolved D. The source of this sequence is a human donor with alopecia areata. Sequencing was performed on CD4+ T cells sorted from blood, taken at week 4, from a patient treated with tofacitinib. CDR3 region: CAWSVFQYNEQFF. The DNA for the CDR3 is TGTGCCTGGAGTGTGTTCCAATACAATGAGCAGTTCTTC.